Below, 3 T cell receptor beta chains from the same sample are listed, as sequenced in a study of T cells in Graves' hyperthyroidism and ophthalmopathy. TCR beta CDR3 region amplification was performed from RNA transcripts. Researchers ran a first-round RT-PCR on the TCR CDR3 using the HTBI primer set. One entry per CDR3 protein results from TCRdb running MiXCR on the multiplex PCR reads. Among more than 500,000 distinct CDR3 sequences listed, 14% to 15% were seen once. The material sequenced was blood. Receptor source: a woman in her 40s with Graves' ophthalmopathy.

This clonotype came up many times. This chain links TRBV6-2 or TRBV6-3 with TRBJ2-7; 7 bases fit TRBD1. There are 14 residues in the CDR3. V lost 3 bases and J lost 5; bases outside the gene matches: 7. CDR1 is MNHEY and CDR2 is SVGEGT in the germline V gene. The CDR3 coding sequence is TGTGCCAGCAGTTATAGACAGGGAGTTGACGAGCAGTACTTC. Protein: CASSYRQGVDEQYF.

V is TRBV24-1 and J is TRBJ2-5; TRBD2 might be the D (7 bases). The germline gives CDR1 KGHDR, CDR2 SFDVKD. Trimming shortened V by 3 bases and J by 3 bases, and 16 bases separated the two germline ends. This CDR3 contains 16 residues. The chain's CDR3 is CATSDPAGEGKETQYF. CDR3 DNA sequence: TGTGCCACCAGTGATCCTGCAGGGGAGGGGAAAGAGACCCAGTACTTC.

This clonotype occurred many times. V is TRBV2 and J is TRBJ1-1; D unclear. V was pared by 0 bases and J by 2 bases, with 7 bases between. Germline loops: CDR1 SNHLY, CDR2 FYNNEI. CDR3 length equals 14 residues. The CDR3 reads CASSEANSNTEAFF. CDR3 nucleotides: TGTGCCAGCAGTGAAGCGAACAGCAACACTGAAGCTTTCTTT. Full variable domain (remainder filled in from reference TRBV2 and TRBJ1-1): EPEVTQTPSHQVTQMGQEVILRCVPISNHLYFYWYRQILGQKVEFLVSFYNNEISEKSEIFDDQFSVERPDGSNFTLKIRSTKLEDSAMYFCASSEANSNTEAFFGQGTRLTVV.